The entry below describes one T cell receptor (beta chain). Antigen specificity is unknown. This sample was included in a study of vaccination effects on CD4 cells after COVID-19. The overall study: Sampling occurred a median 72 days post second dose, range 14 to 241.

Clones were sequenced by immunoSEQ multiplex PCR, and TCRdb holds only the in-frame ones, with some missing. There are tens of thousands of clones in the sample; roughly 80% occur only once, and approximately 1.9% lies in the top ten. The CDR3 runs 13 residues. In germline, CDR1 is GTSNPN, CDR2 SVGIG (reference sequence). Trimming left V 0 bases short and J 4 bases short, with 7 bases between. Before sequencing took place, the ViraFEST assay used viral peptide pools to expand antigen-specific CD4+ T cells. Upon completion of roughly ten days in culture, CD4+ T cells were isolated. BNT162b2 vaccine or mRNA-1273 vaccine was given to participants in two doses. Absence of prior SARS-CoV-2 infection characterized the vaccine recipients, who showed negative nucleocapsid antibodies. The culture medium for roughly 1.9 million PBMC per well included around 9 IU/ml IL-2 and around 10 ug/ml peptides. Both day 3 and day 7 saw half the medium replaced with IL-2 medium.

The rearrangement links TRBV30 to TRBJ1-5, with D perhaps matching TRBD1 (5 bases). The input for sequencing was CD4+ T cells from PBMCs cultured with HCoV-OC43 spike peptides, taken after COVID-19 vaccination. Subset noted: HCoV-OC43 spike overlapping peptide pool stimulation. This TCR was recovered from a human donor who received a COVID-19 vaccine. DNA of the CDR3: TGTGCCTGGAGTGTCGACAGTAATCAGCCCCAGCATTTT. Translating gives CAWSVDSNQPQHF.